One and the same sample provided the 8 T cell receptor beta chains below, sequenced in a study of OX40 agonist ivuxolimab in advanced cancers. Here immunoSEQ multiplex PCR was the method, and the copy in TCRdb shows in-frame clones only, minus some. The profile covers roughly 100,000 clones, with about 85% appearing a single time and 3% to 4% taken by the ten largest. This sample comprised CD4+ or CD8+ T cells sorted from blood, obtained in a trial of the OX40 agonist ivuxolimab. These receptor sequences come from an adult with an advanced solid tumor such as melanoma, head and neck, liver or kidney cancer.

The rearrangement joins TRBV7-9 to TRBJ2-1, with 16 bases matching TRBD2. The junction had 4 bases not matched to a gene; V was cut back by 8 bases and J by 9 bases. Germline V CDR1 and CDR2: SEHNR, FQNEAQ (reference sequence). The CDR3 has 14 amino acids. This CDR3 is CASGTSGRAVEQFF. The CDR3 DNA follows: TGTGCCAGCGGGACTAGCGGGAGGGCCGTTGAGCAGTTCTTC. The complete variable domain, with remaining parts taken from reference TRBV7-9 and TRBJ2-1, reads DTGVSQNPRHKITKRGQNVTFRCDPISEHNRLYWYRQTLGQGPEFLTYFQNEAQLEKSRLLSDRFSAERPKGSFSTLEIQRTEQGDSAMYLCASGTSGRAVEQFFGPGTRLTVL.

This chain uses TRBV5-6 with TRBJ2-1, with 9 bases identical to TRBD2. J gave up 8 bases and V 0 bases, and 6 bases lay outside the gene matches. The CDR3 has 15 amino acids. Looked up from germline, CDR1 is SGHDT and CDR2 is YYEEEE. CDR3: CASSLVGSGSYEQFF. The CDR3 coding sequence is TGTGCCAGCAGCTTGGTTGGTAGCGGGAGCTATGAGCAGTTCTTC.

The genes are TRBV28 and TRBJ2-5, with a tentative D call TRBD1 (6 bases). This CDR3 region has 15 residues. The V and J ends lost 8 bases and 4 bases respectively, with 20 bases between them. Germline V CDR1 and CDR2: MDHEN, SYDVKM. In nucleotides, the CDR3 is TGTGCCAGCGGGCGCCGGGACACCATGGGAGAGACCCAGTACTTC. Residues: CASGRRDTMGETQYF.

The chain employs TRBV7-9 and TRBJ2-7; D perhaps matches TRBD1 (7 bases). The CDR3 length is 16 residues. Per the germline V gene, CDR1 is SEHNR and CDR2 is FQNEAQ (reference sequence). V was cut by 4 bases and J by 2 bases, with 18 bases left in between. This chain's CDR3 is CASSSFDREATYEQYF. The CDR3 coding sequence is TGTGCCAGCAGCTCATTTGACAGGGAGGCAACCTACGAGCAGTACTTC.

CDR3 bases: TGTGCCAGCAGTCAGGATTTTGGGGGCTGGTATGGCTACACCTTC. The encoded protein is CASSQDFGGWYGYTF. The rearrangement joins TRBV5-8 to TRBJ1-2, with a tentative D call TRBD1 (6 bases). V gave up 5 bases and J gave up 5 bases, with 19 bases separating them. Per the germline V gene, CDR1 is SGHTS and CDR2 is YDEGEE. This CDR3 spans 15 amino acids.

This chain uses TRBV6-5 with TRBJ2-2; no reliable D call. CDR1 is MNHEY and CDR2 is SVGAGI in the germline V gene. CDR3 size: 14 residues. The V and J ends lost 0 bases and 5 bases respectively, with 7 bases between them. In DNA, the CDR3 is TGTGCCAGCAGTTACTCGCGCGAAACCGGGGAGCTGTTTTTT. Protein product: CASSYSRETGELFF.

V gene TRBV28 combines with J gene TRBJ2-2; perhaps TRBD1 as D (6 bases). CDR1 MDHEN and CDR2 SYDVKM come from the germline V gene. The CDR3 spans 16 residues. Trimming cost V 3 bases and J 1 base, with 12 bases left between them. The CDR3 reads CASSFPRQENTGELFF. CDR3 nucleotides: TGTGCCAGCAGTTTCCCGCGACAGGAGAACACCGGGGAGCTGTTTTTT. Complete variable domain (other parts from reference TRBV28 and TRBJ2-2): DVKVTQSSRYLVKRTGEKVFLECVQDMDHENMFWYRQDPGLGLRLIYFSYDVKMKEKGDIPEGYSVSREKKERFSLILESASTNQTSMYLCASSFPRQENTGELFFGEGSRLTVL.

The J gene is TRBJ1-5, the V gene TRBV28, with TRBD1 as a possible D gene (5 bases). V gave up 6 bases and J gave up 1 base, with 16 bases separating them. The CDR3 covers 16 residues. Germline V lookup: CDR1 MDHEN, CDR2 SYDVKM. DNA for the CDR3: TGTGCCAGCAGATCTTTGTGGAGGGGAAGCAATCAGCCCCAGCATTTT. Encoded protein: CASRSLWRGSNQPQHF.